The T cell receptor beta chain under discussion was sequenced for a study of shared clonotypes between healthy human individuals. Findings and caveats of the study: Sorted-subset sequencing was shown by rarefaction to be incomplete despite large depth.

V shed 4 bases and J 2 bases; nucleotides not matched to a gene: 7. The germline gives CDR1 SGHTA, CDR2 FQGNSA. CDR3 size: 15 residues. Genomic DNA belonging to each subset was distributed in equal measure over several immunoSEQ plates. Here immunoSEQ multiplex PCR was the method, and the copy in TCRdb shows in-frame clones only, minus some. The sample records 850,000 to 1,200,000 clones, about 75% being singletons. Notes on this clone: Its antigen remains unknown.

The chain recombines TRBV7-2 with TRBJ2-7; TRBD1 agrees at 8 bases. This TCR derives from a man aged 18 to 30 in good health. Sequencing input: memory CD4+ T cells sorted from blood. Subset in this sample: CD45RA-negative fraction. CDR3 sequence (DNA): TGTGCCAGCAGCTCAACCGGGACAGGCGCCTACGAGCAGTACTTC. It is translated as CASSSTGTGAYEQYF.